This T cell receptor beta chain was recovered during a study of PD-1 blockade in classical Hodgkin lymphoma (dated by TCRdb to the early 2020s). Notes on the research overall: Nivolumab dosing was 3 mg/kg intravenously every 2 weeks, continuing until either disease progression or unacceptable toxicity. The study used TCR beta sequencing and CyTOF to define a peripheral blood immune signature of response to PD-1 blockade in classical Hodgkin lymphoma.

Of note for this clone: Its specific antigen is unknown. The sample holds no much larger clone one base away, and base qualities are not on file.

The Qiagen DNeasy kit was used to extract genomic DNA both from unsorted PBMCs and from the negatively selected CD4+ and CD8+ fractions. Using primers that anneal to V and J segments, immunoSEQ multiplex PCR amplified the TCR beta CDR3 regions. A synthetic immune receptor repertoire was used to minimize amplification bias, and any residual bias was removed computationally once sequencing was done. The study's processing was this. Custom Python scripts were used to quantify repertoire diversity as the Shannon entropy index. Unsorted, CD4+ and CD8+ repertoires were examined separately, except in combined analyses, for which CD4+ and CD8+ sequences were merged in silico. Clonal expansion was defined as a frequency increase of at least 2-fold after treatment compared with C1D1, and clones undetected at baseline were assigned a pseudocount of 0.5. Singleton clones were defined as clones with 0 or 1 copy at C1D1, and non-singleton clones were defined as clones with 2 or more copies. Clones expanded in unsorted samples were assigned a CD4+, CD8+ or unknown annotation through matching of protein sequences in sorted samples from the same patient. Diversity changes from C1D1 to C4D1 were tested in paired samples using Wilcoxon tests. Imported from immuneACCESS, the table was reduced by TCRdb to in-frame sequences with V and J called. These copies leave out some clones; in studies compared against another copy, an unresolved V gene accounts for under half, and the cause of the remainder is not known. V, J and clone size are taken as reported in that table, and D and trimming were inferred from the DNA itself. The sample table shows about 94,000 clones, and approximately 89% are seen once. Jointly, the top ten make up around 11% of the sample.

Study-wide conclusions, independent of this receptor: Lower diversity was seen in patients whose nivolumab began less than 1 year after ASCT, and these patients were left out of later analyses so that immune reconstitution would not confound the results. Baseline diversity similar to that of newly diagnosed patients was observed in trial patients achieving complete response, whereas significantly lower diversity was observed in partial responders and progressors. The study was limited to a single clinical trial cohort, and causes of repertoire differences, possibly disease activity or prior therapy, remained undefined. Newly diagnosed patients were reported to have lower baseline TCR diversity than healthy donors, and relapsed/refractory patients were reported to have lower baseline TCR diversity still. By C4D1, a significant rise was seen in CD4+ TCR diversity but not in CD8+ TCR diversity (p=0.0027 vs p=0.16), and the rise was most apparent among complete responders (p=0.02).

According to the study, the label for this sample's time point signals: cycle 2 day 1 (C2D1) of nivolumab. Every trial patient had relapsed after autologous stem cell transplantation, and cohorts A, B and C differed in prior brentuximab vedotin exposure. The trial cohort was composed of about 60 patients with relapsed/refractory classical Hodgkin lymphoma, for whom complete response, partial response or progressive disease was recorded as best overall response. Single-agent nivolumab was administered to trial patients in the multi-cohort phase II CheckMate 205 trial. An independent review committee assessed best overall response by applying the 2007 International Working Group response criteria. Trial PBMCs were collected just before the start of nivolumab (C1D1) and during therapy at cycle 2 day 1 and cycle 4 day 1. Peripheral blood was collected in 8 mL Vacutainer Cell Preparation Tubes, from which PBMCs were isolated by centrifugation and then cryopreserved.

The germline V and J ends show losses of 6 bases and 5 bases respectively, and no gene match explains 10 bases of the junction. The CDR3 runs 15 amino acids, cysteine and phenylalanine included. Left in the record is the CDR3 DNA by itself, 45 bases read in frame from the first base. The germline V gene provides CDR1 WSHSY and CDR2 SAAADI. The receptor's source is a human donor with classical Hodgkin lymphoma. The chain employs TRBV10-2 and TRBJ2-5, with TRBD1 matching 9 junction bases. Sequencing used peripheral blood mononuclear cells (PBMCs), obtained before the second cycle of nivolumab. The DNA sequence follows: TGCGCCAGCAGAGTCCCGGGACAGGGTTTGGAGACCCAGTACTTC. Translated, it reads CASRVPGQGLETQYF.